This T cell receptor (beta chain) originates from a study of T cells in Graves' hyperthyroidism and ophthalmopathy. This clonotype came up a few times. CDR3 length: 10 amino acids. Germline V CDR1 and CDR2: SGHVS, FNYEAQ. V lost 1 base and J 9 bases, leaving 3 bases between the germline ends. Amplification targeted TCR beta CDR3 regions from RNA transcripts. The HTBI primer set drove a first-round RT-PCR of the TCR CDR3. A single record per CDR3 protein comes from TCRdb applying MiXCR to the multiplex PCR reads. The sample gives around 800,000 distinct CDR3 sequences, 35% to 45% of which show up once; 8.9% is in the top ten.

The receptor was isolated from a man aged 18 to 35 with Graves' hyperthyroidism. Material: blood. The chain joins TRBV7-6 to TRBJ2-5; D unclear. CDR3 region: CASSLGAQYF. The DNA for the CDR3 is TGTGCCAGCAGCTTAGGAGCCCAGTACTTC.